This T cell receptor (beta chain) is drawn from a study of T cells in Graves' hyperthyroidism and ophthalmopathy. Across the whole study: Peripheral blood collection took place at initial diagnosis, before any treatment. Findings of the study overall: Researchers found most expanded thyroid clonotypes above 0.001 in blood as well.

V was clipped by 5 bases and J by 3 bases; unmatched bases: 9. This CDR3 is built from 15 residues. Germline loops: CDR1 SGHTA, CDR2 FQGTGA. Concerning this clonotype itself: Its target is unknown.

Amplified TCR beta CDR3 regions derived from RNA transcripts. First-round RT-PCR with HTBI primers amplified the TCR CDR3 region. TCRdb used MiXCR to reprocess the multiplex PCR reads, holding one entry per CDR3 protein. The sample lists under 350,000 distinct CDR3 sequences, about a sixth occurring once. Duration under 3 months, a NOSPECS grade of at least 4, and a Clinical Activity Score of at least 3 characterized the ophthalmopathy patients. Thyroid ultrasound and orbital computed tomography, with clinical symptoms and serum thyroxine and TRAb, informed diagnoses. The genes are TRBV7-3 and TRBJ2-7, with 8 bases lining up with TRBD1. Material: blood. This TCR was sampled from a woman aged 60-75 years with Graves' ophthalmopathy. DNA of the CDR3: TGTGCCAGCAGCCCGGACAGGGTTGGGGGCTACGAGCAGTACTTC. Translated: CASSPDRVGGYEQYF.